This passage covers 17 T cell receptor beta chains from one sample sequenced in a study of T cell responses to AZD1222 COVID-19 vaccine. The protocol was immunoSEQ multiplex PCR, while the TCRdb copy is restricted to in-frame clones and leaves out a portion. The data contain 77,000 or so clones, 91% of them seen just once; the ten biggest clones take up 28%. This specimen consisted of peripheral blood, obtained 28 days after the second AZD1222 dose. The receptors shown here come from an adult who received the AZD1222 COVID-19 vaccine.

Within the sample, this clone is medium-sized. The chain uses TRBV3-1 (or the pseudogene TRBV3-2) and TRBJ1-3, with D tentatively TRBD1 (6 bases). CDR3 size: 16 residues. Germline CDR1 reads LGHDT; CDR2 reads YNNKEL (reference sequence). Between the trimmed V and J ends, which lost 0 bases and 0 bases, there was a span of 9 bases. In DNA form, the CDR3 reads TGTGCCAGCAGCCAAGATAGGGACAACTCTGGAAACACCATATATTTT. Translating it yields CASSQDRDNSGNTIYF.

CDR3 region: CASSLRGGRTEFNQPQHF. The CDR3 DNA reads as TGTGCCAGCAGCTTACGAGGGGGAAGGACCGAATTCAATCAGCCCCAGCATTTT. This rearrangement joins TRBV7-8 to TRBJ1-5, with D perhaps TRBD1 (6 bases). V was pared by 2 bases and J by 3 bases, with 20 bases between. The CDR3 is made up of 18 amino acids. The germline V gene has CDR1 SGHVS and CDR2 FQNEAQ. The full variable domain, with the rest looked up from reference TRBV7-8 and TRBJ1-5, is GAGVSQSPRYKVAKRGQDVALRCDPISGHVSLFWYQQALGQGPEFLTYFQNEAQLDKSGLPSDRFFAERPEGSVSTLKIQRTQQEDSAVYLCASSLRGGRTEFNQPQHFGDGTRLSIL.

The rearrangement uses TRBV2 and TRBJ1-3; the D is unclear. The germline gives CDR1 SNHLY, CDR2 FYNNEI. V was trimmed by 4 bases and J by 0 bases, leaving 13 bases between them. The CDR3 loop spans 16 amino acids. The CDR3 reads CASSAPVFFSGNTIYF. As DNA, the CDR3 is TGTGCCAGCAGTGCCCCCGTTTTTTTCTCTGGAAACACCATATATTTT.

The V gene is TRBV5-1, the J gene TRBJ1-1; TRBD1 aligns across 8 bases. Germline trimming cut 6 bases from V and 3 bases from J; bases unmatched to any gene: 7. The CDR3 covers 14 residues. The germline V gene has CDR1 SGHRS and CDR2 YFSETQ. Written as DNA, the CDR3 is TGCGCCAGCACAACAGGGGGGCGGGACACTGAAGCTTTCTTT. Translated: CASTTGGRDTEAFF.

V and J are TRBV29-1 and TRBJ1-1; tentative D call: TRBD1 (6 bases). V lost 7 bases to trimming and J lost 3 bases, with 15 bases between them. Germline CDR1 is SQVTM and CDR2 is ANQGSEA. The CDR3 loop spans 13 amino acids. The CDR3 protein is CSAPGTYYTEAFF. CDR3 DNA sequence: TGCAGCGCCCCCGGGACATACTACACTGAAGCTTTCTTT. The full variable domain, in which reference TRBV29-1 and TRBJ1-1 provide the parts outside the CDR3, is SAVISQKPSRDICQRGTSLTIQCQVDSQVTMMFWYRQQPGQSLTLIATANQGSEATYESGFVIDKFPISRPNLTFSTLTVSNMSPEDSSIYLCSAPGTYYTEAFFGQGTRLTVV.

V and J are TRBV7-9 and TRBJ1-4; D not resolved. The germline CDR1 and CDR2 sequences are SEHNR and FQNEAQ (reference sequence). Trimming took 5 bases from V and 4 from J, leaving 11 bases between them. The CDR3 has 14 amino acids. CDR3 coding DNA: TGTGCCAGCAGCACCGAGGGCAGTAATGAAAAACTGTTTTTT. Its translation is CASSTEGSNEKLFF.

The genes are TRBV27 and TRBJ1-1; D is possibly TRBD1 (5 bases). Trimming stripped 8 bases from V and 1 base from J, with 17 bases between. CDR1 is MNHEY, CDR2 SMNVEV, per germline (reference sequence). CDR3 size: 15 residues. The CDR3: CASGGTGRGNTEAFF. CDR3 coding DNA: TGTGCCAGCGGGGGAACGGGGCGCGGGAACACTGAAGCTTTCTTT.

The rearrangement uses TRBV9 and TRBJ2-2; D remains ambiguous. Germline V lookup: CDR1 SGDLS, CDR2 YYNGEE. The CDR3 totals 14 residues. V lost 4 bases and J 2 bases, leaving 9 bases between the germline ends. CDR3 sequence (DNA): TGTGCCAGCAGCAAGGGCCTTAACACCGGGGAGCTGTTTTTT. It codes for CASSKGLNTGELFF. Using reference TRBV9 and TRBJ2-2 for the parts outside the CDR3, the full variable domain is DSGVTQTPKHLITATGQRVTLRCSPRSGDLSVYWYQQSLDQGLQFLIQYYNGEERAKGNILERFSAQQFPDLHSELNLSSLELGDSALYFCASSKGLNTGELFFGEGSRLTVL.

The chain combines TRBV15 with TRBJ2-7; D possibly uses TRBD1 or TRBD2 (6 bases each). Trimming removed 6 bases at V and 5 bases at J, with 14 bases between. Germline V gene lookup returns CDR1 LNHNV and CDR2 YYDKDF (reference sequence). This CDR3 has 13 amino acids. DNA of the CDR3: TGTGCCACCAGTCGGGGGCAGGGGAACGAGCAGTACTTC. This encodes CATSRGQGNEQYF.

The chain carries TRBV6-2 or TRBV6-3 and TRBJ2-1, with a possible D match to TRBD2 (5 bases). V lost 2 bases to trimming and J lost 3 bases, with 5 bases between them. Germline V CDR1 and CDR2: MNHEY, SVGEGT. The CDR3 extends over 13 amino acids. The CDR3: CASSYRDYNEQFF. The CDR3, as DNA: TGTGCCAGCAGTTACCGGGACTACAATGAGCAGTTCTTC.

The V call is TRBV4-3, the J call TRBJ2-7; the match to TRBD2 covers 7 bases. There are 16 residues in the CDR3. Losses at the gene ends were 0 bases for V and 2 bases for J; bases not matched to a gene: 7. In germline, CDR1 is LGHNA, CDR2 YSLEER. CDR3 region: CASSQEWASGTYEQYF. CDR3 in DNA: TGCGCCAGCAGCCAAGAATGGGCTAGCGGAACCTACGAGCAGTACTTC.

The chain links TRBV2 to TRBJ2-7, with TRBD1 matching 9 bases. With V trimmed by 3 bases and J by 11 bases, 2 bases remained unmatched. Germline V gives CDR1 SNHLY, CDR2 FYNNEI. The length of the CDR3 is 11 residues. The CDR3 DNA reads as TGTGCCAGCAGTGATCGGACAGGGGAGTACTTC. Translation gives CASSDRTGEYF.

The rearrangement uses TRBV11-3 and TRBJ1-5; D is possibly TRBD1 (5 bases). This CDR3 spans 11 amino acids. CDR1 is SGHNT and CDR2 is YENEEA in the germline V gene. Trimming stripped 3 bases from V and 10 bases from J, with 7 bases between. CDR3 region: CASSFREPQHF. DNA of the CDR3: TGTGCCAGCAGCTTCAGGGAACCCCAGCATTTT. The complete variable domain, with remaining parts taken from reference TRBV11-3 and TRBJ1-5, reads EAGVVQSPRYKIIEKKQPVAFWCNPISGHNTLYWYLQNLGQGPELLIRYENEEAVDDSQLPKDRFSAERLKGVDSTLKIQPAELGDSAVYLCASSFREPQHFGDGTRLSIL.

The chain combines TRBV28 with TRBJ1-4, with TRBD1 matching 8 bases. Trimming at V came to 2 bases and at J to 0 bases, leaving 8 bases not matched to a gene. This CDR3 comprises 18 residues. The germline V gene encodes CDR1 MDHEN and CDR2 SYDVKM. CDR3 sequence reads: CASSLDRGNLATNEKLFF. The CDR3, as DNA: TGTGCCAGCAGTTTAGACAGGGGAAACCTAGCAACTAATGAAAAACTGTTTTTT.

This chain connects TRBV9 to TRBJ2-1, with D unclear. CDR1 and CDR2 from the germline V gene are SGDLS and YYNGEE. CDR3 size: 16 residues. Trimming pared 3 bases from V and 0 bases from J, leaving 13 bases between. The chain's CDR3 is CASSGAGSSSYNEQFF. The CDR3 DNA is TGTGCCAGCAGCGGAGCCGGGTCCAGCTCCTACAATGAGCAGTTCTTC.

This sequence joins TRBV7-9 and TRBJ1-5; TRBD1 matches at 8 bases. The CDR3 has 15 residues. V lost 1 base to trimming and J lost 3 bases; unmatched junction nucleotides: 2. The germline V gene encodes CDR1 SEHNR and CDR2 FQNEAQ (reference sequence). CDR3 sequence reads: CASSLGTGYNQPQHF. In nucleotides, the CDR3 is TGTGCCAGCAGCTTAGGGACAGGGTACAATCAGCCCCAGCATTTT.

The V and J genes are TRBV4-1 and TRBJ1-4; D not certain. Germline CDR1 reads MGHRA; CDR2 reads YSYEKL. V was trimmed by 4 bases and J by 0 bases, leaving 18 bases between them. The CDR3 length is 18 residues. CDR3 loop: CASSLAPKSRSTNEKLFF. CDR3 nucleotide sequence: TGCGCCAGCAGCCTCGCCCCCAAGTCCCGCTCAACTAATGAAAAACTGTTTTTT.